This T cell receptor beta chain was retrieved from a study of beta chain features in type 1 diabetes. Turning to the study itself: Healthy donors and patients had similar age, gender and cell yields.

General study results and limits: All four CD4+ subsets from Type 1 diabetes patients carried moderately but significantly shorter TCRB CDR3s. The study found that naive, central memory and Treg TCRB repertoires appeared more similar in patients than in healthy donors.

Sorting based on CD45RO/CCR7/CD25/CD127/CD95/CD27 separated CD4+ naive, central memory, regulatory and stem cell-like memory cells. CDR1 is GTSNPN, CDR2 SVGIG, per germline (reference sequence). The J segment lost 0 bases and the V segment lost 0 bases, leaving 3 bases of the junction unmatched. The CDR3 is 16 amino acids. Expressed TCRB transcripts got sequenced, as all isolated RNA was reverse transcribed. Clones were sequenced by immunoSEQ multiplex PCR, and TCRdb holds only the in-frame ones, with some missing. Of a few hundred thousand clones in the sample, about 15% were seen once. A word on this clone: Its antigen is undetermined.

Sample: naive CD4+ T cells from blood. The chain joins TRBV30 to TRBJ2-2, with 8 bases that match TRBD1. The clonotype originates from a young man with type 1 diabetes. Here the CDR3 reads CAWSVRGRPNTGELFF. As DNA, the CDR3 is TGTGCCTGGAGTGTCAGGGGGCGGCCGAACACCGGGGAGCTGTTTTTT.